This entry lists 20 T cell receptor beta chains sequenced from one sample in a study of T-cell reconstitution after alpha-beta-depleted transplantation in children. It was with unique molecular identifiers that the TCRbeta library was prepared. TCRdb analysed the PCR reads with MiXCR anew, one entry per CDR3 protein. Of about 92,000 distinct CDR3 sequences in the sample, more than 10% were seen once. The sequencing here drew on PBMCs from the stem cell graft donor, taken from the stem cell graft. The receptors were gathered from a human donor who donated a stem cell graft to a child with inherited bone marrow failure.

This clonotype was observed many times. This CDR3 reads CASSSLRGQTEAFF. DNA for the CDR3: TGTGCCAGCAGCTCCCTCCGGGGCCAAACTGAAGCTTTCTTT. The gene calls are TRBV11-2 and TRBJ1-1; D might be TRBD1 (5 bases). Germline V CDR1 and CDR2: SGHAT, FQNNGV. Trimming stripped 4 bases from V and 5 bases from J, with 14 bases between. The CDR3 covers 14 residues.

This clonotype has just a few counts. The V and J genes are TRBV6-2 or TRBV6-3 and TRBJ2-1; D is tentatively TRBD1 or TRBD2 (6 bases each). There are 16 residues in the CDR3. The germline V gene has CDR1 MNHEY and CDR2 SVGEGT. V was cut by 2 bases and J by 6 bases, with 17 bases left in between. The CDR3 is CASSYPRGAWGNEQFF. For the CDR3, the DNA is TGTGCCAGCAGTTACCCGAGGGGGGCCTGGGGCAATGAGCAGTTCTTC.

In this sample, this clonotype turned up many times. The rearrangement links TRBV29-1 to TRBJ2-7, with a weak D call TRBD2 (6 bases). The CDR3 runs 13 residues. Trimming removed 1 base from V and 2 bases from J, with 9 bases in between. Germline-derived CDR1 and CDR2 are SQVTM and ANQGSEA. CDR3 DNA: TGCAGCGTTGAAGTACGGGAGACCTACGAGCAGTACTTC. The encoded protein is CSVEVRETYEQYF.

This clonotype was picked up many times. V and J are TRBV4-3 and TRBJ1-1; TRBD1 is a possible D gene (5 bases). V lost 0 bases to trimming and J lost 2 bases, with 13 bases between them. Per the germline V gene, CDR1 is LGHNA and CDR2 is YSLEER. This CDR3 comprises 16 residues. In nucleotides, the CDR3 is TGCGCCAGCAGCCAAGATGCGGGGAGGGGAAACACTGAAGCTTTCTTT. It is translated as CASSQDAGRGNTEAFF.

The CDR3 protein is CASSEVGAPYEQYF. Here the CDR3 DNA reads TGTGCCAGCAGTGAAGTAGGGGCCCCCTACGAGCAGTACTTC. V is TRBV2 and J is TRBJ2-7; TRBD1 might be the D (5 bases). Germline assignment: CDR1 SNHLY and CDR2 FYNNEI. Trimming took 1 base from V and 2 from J, leaving 9 bases between them. This CDR3 is built from 14 residues.

This clonotype was recorded at least ten times. The chain couples TRBV18 to TRBJ1-1; D is uncertain. Germline loops: CDR1 KGHSH, CDR2 LQKENI. The CDR3 extends over 13 amino acids. The ends were cut back, 3 bases at V and 3 bases at J, with 8 bases in the middle. The CDR3: CASSPVGDTEAFF. Here the CDR3 DNA reads TGTGCCAGCTCACCGGTGGGCGACACTGAAGCTTTCTTT.

This clonotype was seen ten or more times. The gene calls are TRBV12-3 or TRBV12-4 and TRBJ2-7; D is unresolved. The CDR3 runs to 12 residues. Trimming left V 3 bases short and J 7 bases short, with 10 bases between. The CDR3 DNA reads TGTGCCAGCAGTTTGGCCTTAGAAGAGCAGTACTTC. Its translation: CASSLALEEQYF.

The chain links TRBV29-1 to TRBJ1-2; possible D gene TRBD1, 5 bases. Germline lookup yields CDR1 SQVTM and CDR2 ANQGSEA. V lost 5 bases and J lost 4, with 11 bases in between. There are 12 residues in the CDR3. CDR3 loop: CSVRTPSYGYTF. The CDR3 nucleotides are TGCAGCGTTAGGACACCGAGCTATGGCTACACCTTC.

This clonotype was found many times. J is TRBJ2-7 and V is TRBV4-1, with 11 bases lining up with TRBD2. J was trimmed by 3 bases and V by 3 bases; bases with no gene match: 7. Germline V CDR1 and CDR2: MGHRA, YSYEKL. This CDR3 contains 16 residues. The CDR3: CASSHSGTSGFYEQYF. CDR3 DNA sequence: TGCGCCAGCAGCCACTCCGGGACTAGCGGATTCTACGAGCAGTACTTC.

The J gene is TRBJ1-4, the V gene TRBV11-3; D gene unclear. The V gene lost 4 bases and the J gene lost 8 bases, with 5 bases spanning the gap. CDR1 is SGHNT and CDR2 is YENEEA in the germline V gene. The CDR3 runs to 11 residues. CDR3 nucleotides: TGTGCCAGCAGCTGGGCGGAAAAACTGTTTTTT. Protein sequence: CASSWAEKLFF.

The chain carries TRBV7-2 and TRBJ2-2, with 11 bases that match TRBD1. CDR1 is SGHTA and CDR2 is FQGNSA in the germline V gene. J lost 7 bases, V lost 5 bases, and 6 bases had no gene match. The CDR3 has 15 residues. This chain's CDR3 is CASSLDRGQFGELFF. Here the CDR3 DNA reads TGTGCCAGCAGCCTGGACAGGGGGCAATTCGGGGAGCTGTTTTTT.

This clonotype was recorded at least ten times. One junction end does not reproduce the germline sequence, and a read error may be involved. J is TRBJ2-1 and V is TRBV10-3; D is uncertain. The CDR3 covers 14 residues. The germline CDR1 and CDR2 sequences are ENHRY and SYGVKD. Written as DNA, the CDR3 is TGTGCCATCAGTGAGGTCGCGGTCTCCTACAATGAGCAGTTC. Its protein product is CAISEVAVSYNEQF.

Many counts were recorded for this clonotype. This chain joins TRBV29-1 and TRBJ2-7; 9 bases match TRBD1. The J segment lost 2 bases and the V segment lost 7 bases, leaving 9 bases of the junction unmatched. The CDR3 extends over 14 amino acids. The germline CDR1 and CDR2 sequences are SQVTM and ANQGSEA. CDR3 DNA sequence: TGCAGCGGTGCCCAGGGACAGGGAGCCTACGAGCAGTACTTC. Protein product: CSGAQGQGAYEQYF.

The rearrangement uses TRBV29-1 and TRBJ1-2; no clear D. CDR1 and CDR2 (germline): SQVTM, ANQGSEA. The CDR3 totals 12 residues. Deletions cut 3 bases from V and 1 base from J, with 6 bases between. CDR3 DNA: TGCAGCGTTGAGGAGCTTAACTATGGCTACACCTTC. Protein sequence: CSVEELNYGYTF.

This clonotype showed up just a few times. Just one base apart from a much larger clone, this may be a read error. The rearrangement links TRBV7-2 to TRBJ2-5, with D perhaps matching TRBD1 (5 bases). CDR1 is SGHTA and CDR2 is FQGNSA in the germline V gene. Trimming pared 5 bases from V and 5 bases from J, leaving 12 bases between. The CDR3 loop spans 13 amino acids. The CDR3 nucleotides are TGTGCCAGCAGCCAGACAGTGGGCGAGACCCAGTACTTC. This codes for CASSQTVGETQYF.

This clonotype was counted many times. The chain has TRBV4-3 and TRBJ2-5, with D possibly matching TRBD1 (6 bases). Per germline, CDR1 LGHNA and CDR2 YSLEER. This CDR3 is 16 amino acids long. V shed 0 bases and J shed 2 bases, with 13 bases lying between them. The CDR3 bases are TGCGCCAGCAGCCAAGATCCTCTGGGGGCTCAAGAGACCCAGTACTTC. As protein: CASSQDPLGAQETQYF.

In its sample, this clonotype was seen many times. The rearrangement uses TRBV29-1 and TRBJ2-5, with TRBD2 as a possible D gene (5 bases). Trimming left V 7 bases short and J 5 bases short, with 17 bases between. The CDR3 is 13 residues long. Germline CDR1 and CDR2: SQVTM and ANQGSEA. CDR3 amino acids: CSGGSGYGETQYF. The CDR3 region has the DNA TGCAGCGGGGGTTCGGGGTACGGGGAGACCCAGTACTTC.

This clonotype has at least ten counts. V gene TRBV5-1 combines with J gene TRBJ1-1, with TRBD1 matching 9 bases. Germline-derived CDR1 and CDR2 are SGHRS and YFSETQ. This CDR3 spans 16 amino acids. Trimming removed 3 bases from V and 3 bases from J; junction bases left unmatched: 9. As DNA, the CDR3 is TGCGCCAGCAGCTGGGGACAGGGTGAGGGGGACACTGAAGCTTTCTTT. This encodes CASSWGQGEGDTEAFF.

This clonotype was counted at least ten times. The chain links TRBV12-3 or TRBV12-4 to TRBJ1-2; D gene ambiguous. This CDR3 has 11 amino acids. Trimming removed 2 bases at V and 2 bases at J, with 0 bases between. The DNA of the CDR3 is TGTGCCAGCAGTTTAAACTATGGCTACACCTTC. Translating gives CASSLNYGYTF.

This clonotype was recorded many times. The V gene is TRBV6-5, the J gene TRBJ2-7, with 8 nucleotides matching TRBD2. Per germline, CDR1 MNHEY and CDR2 SVGAGI. The CDR3 has 14 amino acids. V lost 5 bases and J lost 2; bases outside the gene matches: 5. The CDR3 coding sequence is TGTGCCAGCAGTCGGACTAGCACCACCTACGAGCAGTACTTC. It is translated as CASSRTSTTYEQYF.